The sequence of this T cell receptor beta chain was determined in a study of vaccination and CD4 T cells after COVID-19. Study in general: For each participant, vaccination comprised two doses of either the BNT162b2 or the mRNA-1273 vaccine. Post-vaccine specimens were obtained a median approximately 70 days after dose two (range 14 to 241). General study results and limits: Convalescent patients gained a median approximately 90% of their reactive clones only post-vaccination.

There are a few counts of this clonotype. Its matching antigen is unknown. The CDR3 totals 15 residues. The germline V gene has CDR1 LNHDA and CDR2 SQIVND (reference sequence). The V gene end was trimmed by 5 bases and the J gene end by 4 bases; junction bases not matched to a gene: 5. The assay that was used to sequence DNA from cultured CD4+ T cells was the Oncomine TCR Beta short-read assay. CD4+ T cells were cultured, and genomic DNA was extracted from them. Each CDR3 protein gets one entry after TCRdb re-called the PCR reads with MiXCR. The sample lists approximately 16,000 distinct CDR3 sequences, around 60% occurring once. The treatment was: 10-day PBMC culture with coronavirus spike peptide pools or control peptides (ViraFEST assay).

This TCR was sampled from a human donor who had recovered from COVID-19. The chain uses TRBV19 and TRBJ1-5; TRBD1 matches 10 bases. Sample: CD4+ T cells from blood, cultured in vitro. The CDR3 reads CASSVGQGLNQPQHF. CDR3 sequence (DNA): TGTGCCAGTAGTGTGGGACAGGGGCTGAATCAGCCCCAGCATTTT.